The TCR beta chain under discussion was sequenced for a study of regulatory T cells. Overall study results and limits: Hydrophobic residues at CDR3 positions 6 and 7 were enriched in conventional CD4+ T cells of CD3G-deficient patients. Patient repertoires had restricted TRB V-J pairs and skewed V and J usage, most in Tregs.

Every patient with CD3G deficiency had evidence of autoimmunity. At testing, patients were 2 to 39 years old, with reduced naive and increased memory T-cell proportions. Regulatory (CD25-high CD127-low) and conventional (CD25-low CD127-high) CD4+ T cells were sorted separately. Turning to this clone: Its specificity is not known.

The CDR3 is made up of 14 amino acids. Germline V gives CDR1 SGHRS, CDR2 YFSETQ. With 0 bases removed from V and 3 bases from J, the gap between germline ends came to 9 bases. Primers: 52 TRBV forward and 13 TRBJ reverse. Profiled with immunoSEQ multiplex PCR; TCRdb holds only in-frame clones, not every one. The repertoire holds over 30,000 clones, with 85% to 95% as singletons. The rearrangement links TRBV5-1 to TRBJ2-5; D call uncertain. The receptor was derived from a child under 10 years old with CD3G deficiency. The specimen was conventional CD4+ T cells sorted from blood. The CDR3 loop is CASSLGAGKETQYF. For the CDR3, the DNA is TGCGCCAGCAGCTTGGGGGCAGGCAAAGAGACCCAGTACTTC.